Below, 21 T cell receptor beta chains from the same sample are listed, as sequenced in a study of shared clonotypes between healthy human individuals. Positive CCR7 selection of CD45RO-negative cells yielded the naive CD8 cells, and terminally differentiated effector memory CD45RA+ cells were excluded. TCRdb's table, derived via immunoSEQ multiplex PCR, lists solely in-frame clones and lacks some. This table has about 2.1 million clones, roughly 95% appearing once. The sequenced sample consisted of naive CD8+ T cells from PBMCs. All receptors come from a man aged 18 to 29 in good health. Some clones in this sample may be carry-over from other donors' samples.

The rearrangement uses TRBV7-2 and TRBJ2-1; 8 bases are a match to TRBD2. The V and J ends lost 6 bases and 5 bases, in that order; junction bases with no gene match: 21. CDR3 size: 19 residues. Germline lookup yields CDR1 SGHTA and CDR2 FQGNSA. The chain's CDR3 is CASRNRGGRRDQEHNEQFF. The DNA for the CDR3 is TGTGCCAGCAGGAATCGGGGGGGGCGACGAGATCAGGAGCACAATGAGCAGTTCTTC.

Note on this clone: Other DNA sequences in this sample translate to the same CDR3. The V gene is TRBV28, the J gene TRBJ1-5, with D tentatively TRBD1 (6 bases). CDR3 length: 13 residues. The V gene lost 3 bases and the J gene lost 4 bases, with 7 bases spanning the gap. Per germline, CDR1 MDHEN and CDR2 SYDVKM. In nucleotides, the CDR3 is TGTGCCAGCAGTTTTCAGGGGAATCAGCCCCAGCATTTT. Its translation is CASSFQGNQPQHF. The full variable domain, with the rest looked up from reference TRBV28 and TRBJ1-5, is DVKVTQSSRYLVKRTGEKVFLECVQDMDHENMFWYRQDPGLGLRLIYFSYDVKMKEKGDIPEGYSVSREKKERFSLILESASTNQTSMYLCASSFQGNQPQHFGDGTRLSIL.

The J gene is TRBJ2-3, the V gene TRBV4-1; 7 bases agree with TRBD1. This CDR3 contains 15 residues. Germline lookup yields CDR1 MGHRA and CDR2 YSYEKL. V lost 4 bases to trimming and J lost 4 bases; unmatched junction nucleotides: 8. The CDR3 is CASSPWTGSADTQYF. CDR3 in DNA: TGCGCCAGCAGCCCGTGGACAGGAAGCGCAGATACGCAGTATTTT.

V usage is TRBV7-8 and J usage is TRBJ1-1, with a weak D call TRBD1 (6 bases). Germline V gene sequence: CDR1 SGHVS, CDR2 FQNEAQ. The CDR3 has 14 amino acids. Trimming took off 5 bases at V and 7 bases at J, with 17 bases between the two ends. CDR3 sequence: CASSLSGAALEAFF. The CDR3 nucleotides are TGTGCCAGCAGCCTCTCAGGGGCAGCGCTTGAAGCTTTCTTT.

This clone was found once. The chain is built from TRBV5-1 and TRBJ2-7, with 8 nucleotides matching TRBD2. Germline V gene sequence: CDR1 SGHRS, CDR2 YFSETQ. V was clipped by 0 bases and J by 4 bases; unmatched bases: 3. The CDR3 contains 14 residues. This CDR3 is CASSLGLARYEQYF. For the CDR3, the DNA is TGCGCCAGCAGCTTGGGACTAGCGAGGTACGAGCAGTACTTC.

CDR3 loop: CASSYSDRGDRETQYF. The CDR3 coding sequence is TGTGCCAGCAGTTACTCGGACAGGGGGGATAGGGAGACCCAGTACTTC. The gene calls are TRBV6-5 and TRBJ2-5; 10 bases are shared with TRBD1. CDR1 and CDR2 (germline): MNHEY, SVGAGI. V gave up 0 bases and J gave up 5 bases; unmatched junction bases: 6. This CDR3 spans 16 amino acids.

J is TRBJ2-5 and V is TRBV9; 12 nucleotides match TRBD2. Trimming took 4 bases from V and 1 from J; bases not matched to a gene: 8. The V gene's germline CDR1 is SGDLS and CDR2 YYNGEE. The CDR3 runs to 17 residues. The DNA for the CDR3 is TGTGCCAGCAGCCCACATTGGACTAGCGGGGTCCAAGAGACCCAGTACTTC. Translation gives CASSPHWTSGVQETQYF.

The J gene is TRBJ2-1, the V gene TRBV28; D is ambiguous. Looked up from germline, CDR1 is MDHEN and CDR2 is SYDVKM. V was trimmed by 2 bases and J by 2 bases, leaving 10 bases between them. CDR3 length: 15 amino acids. CDR3 sequence (DNA): TGTGCCAGCAGTTTAGTTCTTAAGGCCTACAATGAGCAGTTCTTC. As protein: CASSLVLKAYNEQFF.

The rearrangement uses TRBV28 and TRBJ1-2, with a possible D match to TRBD1 (6 bases). V dropped 1 base and J dropped 7 bases, with 19 bases sitting between them. The CDR3 spans 16 residues. The germline gives CDR1 MDHEN, CDR2 SYDVKM. CDR3 protein: CASSLSMRGGYGGYTF. CDR3 coding DNA: TGTGCCAGCAGTTTATCCATGAGGGGGGGCTATGGTGGCTACACCTTC.

The chain carries TRBV27 and TRBJ2-7; the D is unclear. Germline V gives CDR1 MNHEY, CDR2 SMNVEV (reference sequence). Between the trimmed V and J ends, which lost 5 bases and 2 bases, there was a span of 7 bases. The length of the CDR3 is 12 residues. The CDR3 loop reads CASSPNAYEQYF. CDR3 DNA sequence: TGTGCCAGCAGTCCAAACGCCTACGAGCAGTACTTC.

J is TRBJ2-7 and V is TRBV14, with 7 bases aligning to TRBD2. Trimming at V came to 4 bases and at J to 3 bases, leaving 6 bases not matched to a gene. CDR3 length: 14 amino acids. Germline V gene data show CDR1 as SGHDN and CDR2 as FVKESK. Written as DNA, the CDR3 is TGTGCCAGCAGCCCAGGGACTATCAGCTACGAGCAGTACTTC. Residues: CASSPGTISYEQYF. Filled out from reference TRBV14 and TRBJ2-7, the complete variable domain reads EAGVTQFPSHSVIEKGQTVTLRCDPISGHDNLYWYRRVMGKEIKFLLHFVKESKQDESGMPNNRFLAERTGGTYSTLKVQPAELEDSGVYFCASSPGTISYEQYFGPGTRLTVT.

This sequence joins TRBV4-1 and TRBJ2-7; D remains unclear. V gave up 2 bases and J gave up 0 bases, with 14 bases separating them. This CDR3 comprises 16 residues. Per germline, CDR1 MGHRA and CDR2 YSYEKL. CDR3 protein: CASSQLVAASSYEQYF. The CDR3 nucleotides are TGCGCCAGCAGCCAACTAGTAGCAGCGAGCTCCTACGAGCAGTACTTC.

V is TRBV15 and J is TRBJ2-7; D may be TRBD2 (6 bases). The CDR3 covers 14 residues. Germline CDR1 and CDR2: LNHNV and YYDKDF (reference sequence). Trimming removed 5 bases from V and 4 bases from J, with 15 bases in between. The CDR3 is CATSPGGGMYEQYF. In DNA, the CDR3 is TGTGCCACCAGCCCAGGTGGGGGGATGTACGAGCAGTACTTC.

Comments on this clone: Other DNA sequences from this sample encode an identical CDR3 as well. The rearrangement links TRBV5-1 to TRBJ2-7; 11 bases align to TRBD2. Trimming cost V 0 bases and J 3 bases; bases outside gene matches: 2. Germline values: CDR1 SGHRS, CDR2 YFSETQ. This CDR3 has 15 residues. The CDR3 is CASSLGGLADYEQYF. The DNA of the CDR3 is TGCGCCAGCAGCTTGGGGGGACTAGCGGACTACGAGCAGTACTTC.

As to this clone: Within the sample, other DNA sequences also encode this same CDR3. The chain employs TRBV5-1 and TRBJ2-1, with TRBD2 identical over 13 bases. Germline CDR1 SGHRS, CDR2 YFSETQ. The V gene end was trimmed by 4 bases and the J gene end by 4 bases; junction bases not matched to a gene: 5. The CDR3 length is 16 residues. CDR3 amino acids: CASSPGLAGLYNEQFF. The CDR3 DNA reads as TGCGCCAGCAGCCCGGGACTAGCGGGATTGTACAATGAGCAGTTCTTC.

The gene calls are TRBV4-2 and TRBJ2-1, with D possibly TRBD2 on 6 matching bases. V was cut by 2 bases and J by 6 bases, with 20 bases left in between. The V gene's germline CDR1 is LGHNA and CDR2 YNFKEQ. The CDR3 has 17 residues. CDR3 sequence reads: CASSQTSSRRGPNEQFF. The CDR3 bases are TGTGCCAGCAGCCAAACCTCGTCGAGGCGGGGACCCAATGAGCAGTTCTTC.

This sequence joins TRBV5-6 and TRBJ1-1, with D perhaps matching TRBD1 (5 bases). Germline lookup yields CDR1 SGHDT and CDR2 YYEEEE. This CDR3 region has 18 residues. V dropped 0 bases and J dropped 2 bases, with 20 bases sitting between them. The CDR3 here is CASSLGQLGKWVNTEAFF. CDR3 bases: TGTGCCAGCAGCTTGGGACAGCTCGGGAAATGGGTAAACACTGAAGCTTTCTTT.

Note on this clone: This CDR3 is also generated by other DNA sequences in the sample. The chain combines TRBV15 with TRBJ1-1, with a weak D call TRBD1 (5 bases). V was cut by 1 base and J by 5 bases, with 8 bases left in between. Germline lookup yields CDR1 LNHNV and CDR2 YYDKDF (reference sequence). The CDR3 is made up of 13 amino acids. The CDR3 DNA follows: TGTGCCACCAGCAGAGCTGAGGGGACTGAAGCTTTCTTT. Encoded protein: CATSRAEGTEAFF.

The V gene is TRBV6-1, the J gene TRBJ1-1; a weak D match, TRBD1 (5 bases). Trimming took off 6 bases at V and 4 bases at J, with 18 bases between the two ends. The CDR3 loop spans 15 amino acids. Germline-derived CDR1 and CDR2 are MNHNS and SASEGT. This chain's CDR3 is CASSRARWGGTEAFF. The CDR3 DNA reads as TGTGCCAGCAGCAGAGCGAGGTGGGGGGGCACTGAAGCTTTCTTT.

The V and J genes are TRBV7-9 and TRBJ1-2, with D possibly TRBD1 on 5 matching bases. The CDR3 consists of 14 residues. Trimming took 2 bases from V and 3 from J, leaving 10 bases between them. The V gene's germline CDR1 is SEHNR and CDR2 FQNEAQ (reference sequence). Here the CDR3 reads CASSLPGTDYGYTF. DNA of the CDR3: TGTGCCAGCAGCTTACCCGGGACGGACTATGGCTACACCTTC.

The chain carries TRBV27 and TRBJ1-5; 7 bases fit TRBD1. The germline CDR1 and CDR2 sequences are MNHEY and SMNVEV (reference sequence). The junction had 10 bases not matched to a gene; V was cut back by 4 bases and J by 7 bases. CDR3 size: 15 residues. In nucleotides, the CDR3 is TGTGCCAGCAGTTCCTCACAAGGGGGCCGGCAGCCCCAGCATTTT. This gives the protein CASSSSQGGRQPQHF.